This T cell receptor beta chain was sequenced during a study of blood T cell repertoires in COVID-19. Study details: Italy, Spain and the United States were the sources of the convalescent and acute COVID-19 samples.

Per the original methods: Amplification from reference gene primers served as the basis for estimated nucleated cell counts. Only in-frame clones appear in the TCRdb table, and some are missing; sequencing was by immunoSEQ multiplex PCR. Clone size and V and J calls were adopted from that table, with D and trimming inferred from the DNA. The profile shows approximately 530,000 clones, roughly nine tenths of them singletons. One Seattle source followed patients from active infection through their disease course. Germline CDR1 is SGHRS and CDR2 is YFSETQ. The CDR3 loop spans 17 amino acids. V lost 0 bases and J lost 12; bases outside the gene matches: 12.

The sequence came from a woman between 50 and 59 years old with COVID-19, enrolled during active disease. The V and J genes are TRBV5-1 and TRBJ2-1, with TRBD2 matching over 13 bases. Input material: peripheral blood. CDR3 region: CASSLAGTSGASSRQFF. In DNA form, the CDR3 reads TGCGCCAGCAGCTTGGCGGGGACTAGCGGGGCCTCGAGTCGGCAGTTCTTC.